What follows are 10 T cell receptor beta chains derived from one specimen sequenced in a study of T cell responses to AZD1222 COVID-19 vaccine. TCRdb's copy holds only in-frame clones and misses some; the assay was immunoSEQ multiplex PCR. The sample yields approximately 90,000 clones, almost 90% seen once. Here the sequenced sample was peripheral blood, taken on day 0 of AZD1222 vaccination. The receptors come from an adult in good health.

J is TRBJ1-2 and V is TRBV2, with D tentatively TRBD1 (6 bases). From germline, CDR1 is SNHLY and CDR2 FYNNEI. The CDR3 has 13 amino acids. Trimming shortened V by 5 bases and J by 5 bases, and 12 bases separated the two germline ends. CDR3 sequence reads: CASSTTDRYGYTF. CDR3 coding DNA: TGTGCCAGCAGTACAACGGACAGATATGGCTACACCTTC.

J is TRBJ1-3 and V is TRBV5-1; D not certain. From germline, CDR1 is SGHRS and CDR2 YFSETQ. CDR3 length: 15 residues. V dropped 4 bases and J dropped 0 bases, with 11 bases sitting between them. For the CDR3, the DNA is TGCGCCAGCAGCCCTGGTGGTGGCTCTGGAAACACCATATATTTT. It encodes CASSPGGGSGNTIYF.

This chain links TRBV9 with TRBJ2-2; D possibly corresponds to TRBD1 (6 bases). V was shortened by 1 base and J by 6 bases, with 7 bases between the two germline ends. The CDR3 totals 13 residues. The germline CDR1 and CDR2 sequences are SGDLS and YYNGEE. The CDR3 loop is CASSVKGAGELFF. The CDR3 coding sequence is TGTGCCAGCAGCGTAAAGGGGGCCGGGGAGCTGTTTTTT.

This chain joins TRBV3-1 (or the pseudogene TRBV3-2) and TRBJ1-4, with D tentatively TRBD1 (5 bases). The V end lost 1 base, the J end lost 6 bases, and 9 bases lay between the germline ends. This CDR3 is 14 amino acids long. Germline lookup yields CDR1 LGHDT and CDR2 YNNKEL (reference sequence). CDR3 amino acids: CASSQGEGHEKLFF. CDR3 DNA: TGTGCCAGCAGCCAAGGAGAGGGGCATGAAAAACTGTTTTTT.

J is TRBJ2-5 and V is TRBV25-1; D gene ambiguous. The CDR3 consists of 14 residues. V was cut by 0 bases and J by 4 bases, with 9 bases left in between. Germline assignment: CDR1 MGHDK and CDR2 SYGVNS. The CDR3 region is CASSEYGSGETQYF. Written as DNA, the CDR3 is TGTGCCAGCAGTGAATACGGCAGTGGAGAGACCCAGTACTTC.

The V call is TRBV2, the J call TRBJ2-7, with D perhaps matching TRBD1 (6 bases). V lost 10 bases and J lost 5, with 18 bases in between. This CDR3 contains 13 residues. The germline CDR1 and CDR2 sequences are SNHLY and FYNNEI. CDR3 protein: CATMWGQLNEQYF. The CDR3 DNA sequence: TGTGCCACCATGTGGGGGCAACTTAACGAGCAGTACTTC.

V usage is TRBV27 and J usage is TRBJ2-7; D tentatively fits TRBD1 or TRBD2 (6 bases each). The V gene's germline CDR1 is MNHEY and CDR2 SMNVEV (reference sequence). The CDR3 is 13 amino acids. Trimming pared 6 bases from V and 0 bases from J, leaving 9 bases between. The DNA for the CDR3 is TGTGCCAGCAGGCGGGGACACTCCTACGAGCAGTACTTC. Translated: CASRRGHSYEQYF.

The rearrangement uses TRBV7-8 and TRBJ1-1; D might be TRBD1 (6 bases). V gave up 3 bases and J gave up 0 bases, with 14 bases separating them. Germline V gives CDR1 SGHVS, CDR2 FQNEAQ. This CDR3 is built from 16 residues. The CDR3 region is CASSLGGAVLNTEAFF. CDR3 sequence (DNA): TGTGCCAGCAGCTTGGGGGGGGCGGTGCTGAACACTGAAGCTTTCTTT.

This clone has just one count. The CDR3 sequence: CASSLEDLMYYTF. The DNA for the CDR3 is TGCGCCAGCAGCTTGGAGGACCTGATGTACTACACCTTC. The chain employs TRBV5-1 and TRBJ1-2; D is undetermined. V lost 0 bases and J 10 bases, leaving 13 bases between the germline ends. The CDR3 spans 13 residues. The V gene's germline CDR1 is SGHRS and CDR2 YFSETQ.

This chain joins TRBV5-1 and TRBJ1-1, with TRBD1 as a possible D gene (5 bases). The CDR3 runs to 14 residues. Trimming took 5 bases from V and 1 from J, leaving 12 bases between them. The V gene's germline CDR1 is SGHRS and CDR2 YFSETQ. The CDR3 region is CASRPQGPNTEAFF. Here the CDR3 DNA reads TGCGCCAGCAGGCCTCAGGGACCGAACACTGAAGCTTTCTTT.